A selection of T cell receptor beta chains follows, all from one sample in a study of T cell responses to AZD1222 COVID-19 vaccine. Assay: immunoSEQ multiplex PCR; the TCRdb copy retains only in-frame clones and omits some. The sample holds about 190,000 clones; about 89% are singletons and the top ten take less than 3%. The sequences come from peripheral blood, collected on day 0 of MenACWY control vaccination. Every receptor here comes from an adult in good health. Both conserved end residues are part of each CDR3. D genes are given only for firm matches. Part of the rows lack a size; the others show once, few, many or a class for expanded clones.

size,D,V,length,J,DNA,CDR3
.,.,TRBV28,14,TRBJ1-2,TGTGCCAGCAGTGCAACGGGGAGGGACTATGGCTACACCTTC,CASSATGRDYGYTF
.,.,TRBV9,15,TRBJ1-1,TGTGCCAGCAGCCCCCGGACTGATTGGAACACTGAAGCTTTCTTT,CASSPRTDWNTEAFF
.,.,TRBV4-3,14,TRBJ1-3,TGCGCCAGCAGCCAAGATTGGATGGGATACACCATATATTTT,CASSQDWMGYTIYF
.,.,TRBV6-5,16,TRBJ1-4,TGTGCCAGCAGTTACTCGCCTTTGACAGCTAATGAAAAACTGTTTTTT,CASSYSPLTANEKLFF
.,.,TRBV28,14,TRBJ1-1,TGTGCCAGCAGCCCACCGGGACACCTCGGTGAAGCTTTCTTT,CASSPPGHLGEAFF
.,.,TRBV5-4,18,TRBJ2-2,TGTGCCAGCAGCGCCTCCTCAGTGGGATCTTCTCGTACCGGGGAGCTGTTTTTT,CASSASSVGSSRTGELFF
few,.,TRBV30,14,TRBJ1-1,TGTGCCTGCCTTAGACCAGGCAGAAACACTGAAGCTTTCTTT,CACLRPGRNTEAFF
.,.,TRBV2,15,TRBJ1-6,TGTGCCAGCAGTGACAGCCCAAGAGTTAATTCACCCCTCCACTTT,CASSDSPRVNSPLHF
.,.,TRBV9,15,TRBJ2-1,TGTGCCAGCAGCGTTGGGACACGGGACTACAATGAGCAGTTCTTC,CASSVGTRDYNEQFF
.,.,TRBV5-1,14,TRBJ2-5,TGCGCCAGCAGCTTGGTGTCTGGATTTGAGACCCAGTACTTC,CASSLVSGFETQYF
few,TRBD1,TRBV11-2,14,TRBJ1-1,TGTGCCAGCAGCTTGACGGGACAGGGGATGAGGGCTTTCTTT,CASSLTGQGMRAFF
once,TRBD1,TRBV2,19,TRBJ1-6,TGTGCCAGCAGTGTCCCGAGACAGGGTGGTGGGTTCTGGGGTTCACCCCTCCACTTT,CASSVPRQGGGFWGSPLHF
.,.,TRBV5-1,15,TRBJ1-6,TGCGCCAGCGCGAGCAGGGCAGAGACTAATTCACCCCTCCACTTT,CASASRAETNSPLHF
.,.,TRBV19,14,TRBJ1-1,TGTGCCAGTAGTACGAAGGCGGGGAACACTGAAGCTTTCTTT,CASSTKAGNTEAFF
.,.,TRBV7-8,17,TRBJ2-3,TGTGCCAGCAGCTCAGCCGGGGCGGGGGCTAGCACAGATACGCAGTATTTT,CASSSAGAGASTDTQYF
.,.,TRBV30,12,TRBJ2-5,TGTGCCTGGAGGCCTACTAGGTTGGCCCAGTACTTC,CAWRPTRLAQYF
.,.,TRBV7-3,16,TRBJ2-2,TGTGCCAGCAGCTTCGGAAGGGGGGCCAGCACCGGGGAGCTGTTTTTT,CASSFGRGASTGELFF
.,.,TRBV30,17,TRBJ2-5,TGTGCCTGGAGTGAGTGGGGGAGGAGGGCAACTCAAGAGACCCAGTACTTC,CAWSEWGRRATQETQYF
few,.,TRBV7-2,15,TRBJ2-3,TGTGCCAGCAGCTTTATTGGGGGGGCCACAGATACGCAGTATTTT,CASSFIGGATDTQYF
once,.,TRBV28,11,TRBJ2-5,TGTGCCAGCAGCGGTGGGACTGCCCGGTACTTC,CASSGGTARYF
once,.,TRBV27,15,TRBJ1-3,TGTGCCAGCAGTTTATACGGGGGCTCTGGAAACACCATATATTTT,CASSLYGGSGNTIYF
.,TRBD1,TRBV27,16,TRBJ2-7,TGTGCCAGCAGCCCTTTAGGACAGGGGCTCAACTACGAGCAGTACTTC,CASSPLGQGLNYEQYF
.,.,TRBV2,16,TRBJ2-1,TGTGCCAGCAGTGTGGCGTTGGGGACTTCCTACAATGAGCAGTTCTTC,CASSVALGTSYNEQFF
.,TRBD2,TRBV27,14,TRBJ2-1,TGTGCCAGCAGTGGGGCGGGAGAGGTCAATGAGCAGTTCTTC,CASSGAGEVNEQFF
once,.,TRBV6-2/TRBV6-3,16,TRBJ2-4,TGTGCCAGCAGCAGCCCGGGGGAACTAGCCAAAAACATTCAGTACTTC,CASSSPGELAKNIQYF
once,.,TRBV7-9,14,TRBJ1-5,TGTGCCAGCAGCTCACGGGGGGCCGATCAGCCCCAGCATTTT,CASSSRGADQPQHF
few,.,TRBV5-1,15,TRBJ1-2,TGCGCCAGCAGCGTGAGGGCAGCAGGGGACTATGGCTACACCTTC,CASSVRAAGDYGYTF
medium-sized,.,TRBV7-9,15,TRBJ2-5,TGTGCCAGCAGCACAGAGACAGACCCAGGCAAGACCCAGTACTTC,CASSTETDPGKTQYF
.,TRBD2,TRBV6-5,16,TRBJ2-7,TGTGCCAGCAGTTCCCCACGACTAGCGGGAACCTACGAGCAGTACTTC,CASSSPRLAGTYEQYF
.,TRBD2,TRBV4-2,16,TRBJ2-2,TGTGCCAGCAGCGTAGCGGGGGGGCCGGTGACCGGGGAGCTGTTTTTT,CASSVAGGPVTGELFF
once,.,TRBV3-1/TRBV3-2,13,TRBJ1-4,TGTGCCAGCAGCCAAATCTATAATGAAAAACTGTTTTTT,CASSQIYNEKLFF
.,TRBD1,TRBV6-5,14,TRBJ1-2,TGTGCCAGCAGGCCGCCCGGGACAGGCAATGGCTACACCTTC,CASRPPGTGNGYTF